Each of the 25 T cell receptor beta chains below was sequenced from the same sample in a study of persistence of HIV-infected CD4 T cells. The stimulus was lysate of CMV-infected fibroblasts, around 10 ug/mL. Responding CD4+ T cells were sorted by upregulation of both CD40 ligand and CD69. The immunoSEQ assay was version 4, run in survey mode. Generated by immunoSEQ multiplex PCR, the TCRdb table keeps only in-frame clones and is missing some. The data contain roughly 16,000 clones, less than 75% of them singletons. These TCRs are of unknown antigen specificity. The sequences come from CD4+ T cells sorted from PBMCs after approximately 20-hour stimulation, collected from a patient who received antiretroviral therapy. The receptors were sampled from an adult woman with HIV who was CMV-seropositive.

In its sample, this clone was seen a few times. The rearrangement links TRBV7-9 to TRBJ1-4; D unresolved. V lost 3 bases, J lost 0 bases, and 11 bases lay in between. The CDR3 is made up of 16 amino acids. Germline loops: CDR1 SEHNR, CDR2 FQNEAQ (reference sequence). This CDR3 reads CASSFMGSATNEKLFF. The CDR3 DNA reads TGTGCCAGCAGCTTCATGGGTAGTGCAACTAATGAAAAACTGTTTTTT.

This clone was seen a few times. CDR3 sequence: CARKGSARNTQYF. The CDR3 DNA follows: TGTGCCAGAAAGGGGTCCGCGAGGAATACGCAGTATTTT. This chain connects TRBV2 to TRBJ2-3; tentative D call: TRBD1 (5 bases). Trimming stripped 9 bases from V and 7 bases from J, with 17 bases between. CDR3 length equals 13 residues. Germline V lookup: CDR1 SNHLY, CDR2 FYNNEI.

This clone was observed a handful of times. The chain couples TRBV2 to TRBJ1-1; 9 bases are shared with TRBD1. The CDR3 extends over 16 amino acids. The V gene end was trimmed by 7 bases and the J gene end by 1 base; junction bases not matched to a gene: 10. Germline loops: CDR1 SNHLY, CDR2 FYNNEI. CDR3 DNA sequence: TGTGCCAGCAACCCCCCGGACAGGGGTTGGAACACTGAAGCTTTCTTT. Translation: CASNPPDRGWNTEAFF.

V gene TRBV7-9 combines with J gene TRBJ2-1, with TRBD1 matching 8 bases. This CDR3 region has 13 residues. Germline V lookup: CDR1 SEHNR, CDR2 FQNEAQ (reference sequence). V lost 3 bases and J lost 7; bases outside the gene matches: 2. CDR3 DNA: TGTGCCAGCAGCTTTACAGGGGGTAATGAGCAGTTCTTC. Translated, it gives CASSFTGGNEQFF.

This chain uses TRBV7-2 with TRBJ2-5, with unresolved D. CDR1 and CDR2 from the germline V gene are SGHTA and FQGNSA. The CDR3 is 13 amino acids. V dropped 3 bases and J dropped 1 base, with 6 bases sitting between them. The CDR3 sequence is CASSLSVQETQYF. The CDR3 nucleotides read TGTGCCAGCAGCTTGTCAGTCCAAGAGACCCAGTACTTC.

The sample holds a few counts of this clone. V and J are TRBV5-1 and TRBJ2-2, with D perhaps TRBD1 (6 bases). The CDR3 loop spans 16 amino acids. Deletions cut 0 bases from V and 4 bases from J, with 13 bases between. The germline V gene has CDR1 SGHRS and CDR2 YFSETQ. The DNA of the CDR3 is TGCGCCAGCAGCTTGGAGGGGGATGTAAGCACCGGGGAGCTGTTTTTT. This gives the protein CASSLEGDVSTGELFF.

Regarding this clone: The sample has other DNA sequences that encode this CDR3 too. The rearrangement uses TRBV29-1 and TRBJ1-2, with 7 bases matching TRBD1. V dropped 5 bases and J dropped 2; count of bases not matched to a gene: 2. The CDR3 runs to 12 residues. The germline V gene encodes CDR1 SQVTM and CDR2 ANQGSEA. CDR3 sequence: CSVSGGNYGYTF. DNA for the CDR3: TGCAGCGTTTCAGGGGGAAACTATGGCTACACCTTC.

This clone was seen once. CDR3 sequence reads: CASSIEQGSGNTIYF. The CDR3 DNA reads as TGTGCCAGTAGTATCGAACAGGGCTCTGGAAACACCATATATTTT. The chain carries TRBV19 and TRBJ1-3; a weak D match, TRBD1 (6 bases). In germline, CDR1 is LNHDA, CDR2 SQIVND (reference sequence). This CDR3 has 15 amino acids. V was cut by 3 bases and J by 0 bases, with 9 bases left in between.

The sample holds a few counts of this clone. The gene calls are TRBV6-5 and TRBJ2-5, with TRBD1 matching over 8 bases. CDR1 is MNHEY and CDR2 is SVGAGI in the germline V gene. The CDR3 totals 13 residues. V lost 9 bases and J lost 5; bases outside the gene matches: 8. This CDR3 reads CASDRGWGETQYF. CDR3 sequence (DNA): TGTGCCAGTGACAGGGGTTGGGGGGAGACCCAGTACTTC.

As to this clone: The same CDR3 also results from other DNA sequences found in this sample. The chain links TRBV12-3 or TRBV12-4 to TRBJ1-2; 7 nucleotides align to TRBD1. There are 12 residues in the CDR3. J gave up 8 bases and V 2 bases, and 2 bases lay outside the gene matches. The CDR3 is CASSLQGEGYTF. CDR3 DNA: TGTGCCAGCAGTTTACAGGGGGAAGGCTACACCTTC.

The gene calls are TRBV5-1 and TRBJ1-1; D gene uncertain. Between the trimmed V and J ends, which lost 2 bases and 11 bases, there was a span of 16 bases. Germline CDR1 is SGHRS and CDR2 is YFSETQ. CDR3 size: 13 residues. CDR3 coding DNA: TGCGCCAGCAGCTTACGAACGGCCGATGGGGCTTTCTTT. It yields the protein CASSLRTADGAFF.

This clone was observed a handful of times. This chain uses TRBV21-1 with TRBJ2-1; no DNA check was done on the table's D call, TRBD1. TRBV21-1 is a pseudogene. The CDR3 is 12 amino acids. CDR3 amino acids: CASTSDRNEQFF. The DNA for the CDR3 is TGTGCCAGCACTTCGGACAGGAATGAGCAGTTCTTC.

In this sample, this clone turned up a few times. This chain joins TRBV27 and TRBJ2-4, with D possibly TRBD1 on 6 matching bases. Looked up from germline, CDR1 is MNHEY and CDR2 is SMNVEV (reference sequence). The CDR3 runs to 20 residues. The ends were cut back, 6 bases at V and 0 bases at J, with 27 bases in the middle. CDR3 in DNA: TGTGCCAGCAGCCGGCTGACAGGCTCACCGAGCACGCTAGCCAAAAACATTCAGTACTTC. Its protein is CASSRLTGSPSTLAKNIQYF.

The chain combines TRBV29-1 with TRBJ2-7; no definite D call. CDR1 and CDR2 (germline): SQVTM, ANQGSEA. V was pared by 6 bases and J by 3 bases, with 9 bases between. The CDR3 totals 11 residues. CDR3 nucleotides: TGCAGCGTAATTTACGGCTACGAGCAGTACTTC. Protein product: CSVIYGYEQYF.

The table lists this clone with a few counts. The chain joins TRBV6-1 to TRBJ2-7; 10 bases line up with TRBD1. The V gene end was trimmed by 3 bases and the J gene end by 1 base; junction bases not matched to a gene: 6. Germline loops: CDR1 MNHNS, CDR2 SASEGT. CDR3 size: 16 residues. CDR3 sequence reads: CASSDWDRGESYEQYV. The CDR3 nucleotides read TGTGCCAGCAGTGATTGGGACAGGGGAGAGTCCTACGAGCAGTACGTC.

The table lists this clone with a few counts. This sequence joins TRBV10-2 and TRBJ2-7; tentative D call: TRBD2 (5 bases). Germline values: CDR1 WSHSY, CDR2 SAAADI. The germline V and J ends were trimmed by 5 bases and 0 bases, with 14 bases remaining between them. CDR3 length: 15 residues. The CDR3 reads CASSPDGGSSYEQYF. In DNA form, the CDR3 reads TGCGCCAGCAGTCCGGACGGAGGAAGCTCCTACGAGCAGTACTTC.

CDR3 sequence (DNA): TGTGCCACCAGTGATCCCGGGACGCAAGGCACAGATACGCAGTATTTT. It translates to CATSDPGTQGTDTQYF. The rearrangement links TRBV24-1 to TRBJ2-3; D may match TRBD1 or TRBD2 (5 bases each). Deletions cut 3 bases from V and 1 base from J, with 13 bases between. CDR3 length: 16 residues. CDR1 and CDR2 from the germline V gene are KGHDR and SFDVKD.

This clone is labeled as medium-sized (0.01 to 0.1%). The chain carries TRBV10-3 and TRBJ1-5; D uncertain. V gave up 9 bases and J gave up 3 bases, with 15 bases separating them. Germline assignment: CDR1 ENHRY and CDR2 SYGVKD. The CDR3 length is 14 residues. DNA of the CDR3: TGTGCCATTAGGGCGGGGTTGGACAATCAGCCCCAGCATTTT. This encodes CAIRAGLDNQPQHF.

The rearrangement joins TRBV19 to TRBJ1-1; D perhaps matches TRBD1 (5 bases). The CDR3 contains 15 residues. CDR1 is LNHDA, CDR2 SQIVND, per germline (reference sequence). The V end was cut by 7 bases, the J end by 1 base, with 16 bases between. CDR3 amino acids: CASILGGDGNTEAFF. CDR3 bases: TGTGCCAGTATCCTGGGGGGGGATGGGAACACTGAAGCTTTCTTT.

The CDR3 nucleotides are TGTGCCAGCTCACCACCGTATCTACAGGAAGCTTTCTTT. Translated: CASSPPYLQEAFF. This chain connects TRBV18 to TRBJ1-1; D is unresolved. The CDR3 consists of 13 residues. V lost 0 bases and J lost 8, with 10 bases in between. Germline CDR1 and CDR2: KGHSH and LQKENI.

The rearrangement links TRBV10-1 to TRBJ2-3; 7 bases match TRBD2. Germline CDR1 WNHNN, CDR2 SYGVQD (reference sequence). This CDR3 contains 16 residues. V shed 3 bases and J 6 bases; nucleotides not matched to a gene: 12. CDR3 in amino acids: CASSDSSGDAGDTQYF. The CDR3 nucleotides read TGCGCCAGCAGTGATTCCAGCGGGGACGCAGGGGATACGCAGTATTTT.

The gene calls are TRBV5-1 and TRBJ2-1; the D is unclear. CDR1 SGHRS and CDR2 YFSETQ come from the germline V gene. CDR3 length equals 15 residues. V was shortened by 4 bases and J by 2 bases, with 13 bases between the two germline ends. The CDR3 protein is CASSLRMPPYNEQFF. The CDR3 DNA reads TGCGCCAGCAGCCTGAGGATGCCCCCCTACAATGAGCAGTTCTTC.

This clone is medium-sized by share. The chain has TRBV29-1 and TRBJ1-1, with D maybe TRBD1 (5 bases). V lost 3 bases to trimming and J lost 10 bases, with 18 bases between them. From germline, CDR1 is SQVTM and CDR2 ANQGSEA. This CDR3 has 13 residues. Here the CDR3 reads CSVDAGAARGAFF. The CDR3 DNA follows: TGCAGCGTTGACGCCGGCGCCGCGAGGGGAGCTTTCTTT.

This clone came up a few times. The sample has other DNA sequences that encode this CDR3 too. V gene TRBV7-3 combines with J gene TRBJ2-1; 10 bases are shared with TRBD1. The V and J ends lost 4 bases and 7 bases, in that order; junction bases with no gene match: 7. CDR3 length: 15 residues. CDR1 SGHTA and CDR2 FQGTGA come from the germline V gene. DNA of the CDR3: TGTGCCAGCAGCTCCGGGACAGGGGTAAGGAATGAGCAGTTCTTC. This sequence encodes CASSSGTGVRNEQFF.

This clone was seen a few times. The chain carries TRBV9 and TRBJ1-2; weak D call: TRBD1 (6 bases). Looked up from germline, CDR1 is SGDLS and CDR2 is YYNGEE. Deletions cut 4 bases from V and 0 bases from J, with 13 bases between. This CDR3 comprises 15 residues. The CDR3 sequence: CASSPRGQSNYGYTF. The CDR3 DNA reads as TGTGCCAGCAGCCCTCGAGGACAGTCTAACTATGGCTACACCTTC.